This T cell receptor (beta chain) is drawn from a study of blood T cell repertoires in COVID-19. Study-level information: Samples taken during acute and convalescent COVID-19 were collected in the United States, Italy and Spain. PBMCs, B-cell-depleted T cells, or T cells were the source of the cDNA or gDNA that made up the material.

Per the study methods: Amplification of reference gene primers was used by the study to estimate nucleated cell counts. Sequencing was performed with immunoSEQ multiplex PCR; in TCRdb, only in-frame clones are kept and a portion is missing. That table furnishes V, J and clone size, whereas the DNA furnished D and trimming. The table shows 100,000 or so clones, with almost 80% occurring only once. This clone was detected once. The length of the CDR3 is 14 residues. With 2 bases removed from V and 4 bases from J, the gap between germline ends came to 9 bases. Germline V gene data show CDR1 as MNHNS and CDR2 as SASEGT.

The chain has TRBV6-1 and TRBJ1-5; D unresolved. The sequence came from a woman between 65 and 79 years old with acute or convalescent COVID-19. The sample comprised peripheral blood. The CDR3 DNA reads TGTGCCAGCAGTGAAAGAGGAGCTAATCAGCCCCAGCATTTT. Translation gives CASSERGANQPQHF.